This entry concerns a single T cell receptor gamma chain. Its antigen is unknown. One junction end disagrees with the germline gene, perhaps due to a read error. Other DNA sequences in the sample encode the same CDR3. Vdelta1+ thymocyte sorts reached between roughly 96% and 99.6% purity. This record belongs to a study of Vδ1+ human thymocytes. The template was reverse-transcribed extracted RNA. CDR3 amplicons came from multiplex PCR with pooled V-gene forward and constant-region reverse primers. TCRdb reanalysed the multiplex PCR reads with CATT. This table has tens of thousands of gamma-chain clones, approximately 15% appearing once. Per the germline V gene, CDR1 is VINAFY and CDR2 is YDVSNSKD. There are 14 residues in the CDR3. General observations from the study: In the thymus, TRG and TRD repertoires looked highly polyclonal with Gaussian CDR3 lengths.

The sample was Vdelta1+ gamma-delta thymocytes from the thymus. The subset was: FACS-sorted CD3+ TCRalphabeta- TCRVdelta1+ TCRVdelta2- thymocytes. The clonotype comes from a child less than two years old who had congenital heart surgery. The chain links TRGV5 to TRGJ1 or TRGJ2. CDR3: CATWDRYLYYKKLF. For the CDR3, the DNA is TGTGCCACCTGGGACAGGTATCTTTATTATAAGAAACTCTTC.